Below are 25 T cell receptor beta chains sequenced from a single sample in a study of blood T cells in healthy people across ages. A second PCR, run for about 7 to 12 cycles, used a sample-barcoded 5' primer plus a J-beta primer mix. TCRdb reprocessed the 5' RACE reads via MiXCR and lists one record per CDR3 protein. Of 600,000 or so distinct CDR3 sequences listed, over 20% were seen once; the top ten hold roughly 3.7%. Sequenced input: blood. These receptors originate from a man aged 65 to 85 in good health.

This clonotype came up a few times. This chain connects TRBV12-3 or TRBV12-4 to TRBJ1-5; perhaps TRBD1 as D (6 bases). The V end lost 1 base, the J end lost 0 bases, and 7 bases lay between the germline ends. The CDR3 has 15 amino acids. For the CDR3, the DNA is TGTGCCAGCAGTTTAGGGACAGCTAGCAATCAGCCCCAGCATTTT. It is translated as CASSLGTASNQPQHF.

The genes are TRBV3-1 and TRBJ1-4; D remains unclear. This CDR3 has 12 residues. Germline V gene data show CDR1 as LGHDT and CDR2 as YNNKEL (reference sequence). V dropped 3 bases and J dropped 5 bases, with 4 bases sitting between them. The CDR3 protein is CASSHPNEKLFF. Here the CDR3 DNA reads TGTGCCAGCAGCCACCCAAATGAAAAACTGTTTTTT.

In its sample, this clonotype was seen many times. CDR3 in amino acids: CASSEGPGQKTQYF. In DNA, the CDR3 is TGTGCCAGCAGCGAAGGGCCCGGGCAGAAGACCCAGTACTTC. This chain joins TRBV11-3 and TRBJ2-5; D ambiguous. Per germline, CDR1 SGHNT and CDR2 YENEEA. The ends were cut back, 5 bases at V and 6 bases at J, with 16 bases in the middle. The CDR3 spans 14 residues.

This clonotype has only a few counts. The V and J genes are TRBV10-3 and TRBJ2-7; 7 positions agree with TRBD1. V dropped 4 bases and J dropped 2; count of bases not matched to a gene: 8. Germline V gives CDR1 ENHRY, CDR2 SYGVKD. The CDR3 loop spans 15 amino acids. In nucleotides, the CDR3 is TGTGCCATCAGTGTAGGGACAGATCCCCCCTACGAGCAGTACTTC. It yields the protein CAISVGTDPPYEQYF.

V gene TRBV7-6 combines with J gene TRBJ2-5, with 12 bases fitting TRBD2. This CDR3 has 16 amino acids. The junction had 8 bases not matched to a gene; V was cut back by 4 bases and J by 5 bases. From germline, CDR1 is SGHVS and CDR2 FNYEAQ. The CDR3 loop reads CASSSSTSGRFETQYF. In nucleotides, the CDR3 is TGTGCCAGCAGCTCTTCGACTAGCGGGAGATTTGAGACCCAGTACTTC. The whole variable domain, filled in from reference TRBV7-6 and TRBJ2-5, reads GAGVSQSPRYKVTKRGQDVALRCDPISGHVSLYWYRQALGQGPEFLTYFNYEAQQDKSGLPNDRFSAERPEGSISTLTIQRTEQRDSAMYRCASSSSTSGRFETQYFGPGTRLLVL.

This clonotype appeared a few times. This chain connects TRBV7-9 to TRBJ2-7, with D tentatively TRBD2 (7 bases). CDR3 length: 14 residues. Trimming shortened V by 2 bases and J by 2 bases, and 10 bases separated the two germline ends. Germline-derived CDR1 and CDR2 are SEHNR and FQNEAQ (reference sequence). CDR3 sequence: CASSLSGGAYEQYF. The CDR3 DNA reads TGTGCCAGCAGCTTATCGGGGGGCGCCTACGAGCAGTACTTC.

This sequence joins TRBV28 and TRBJ2-7, with 8 bases that match TRBD1. V was clipped by 3 bases and J by 6 bases; unmatched bases: 10. The CDR3 totals 15 residues. Looked up from germline, CDR1 is MDHEN and CDR2 is SYDVKM. The CDR3 reads CASSFSRRGPSEQYF. CDR3 DNA sequence: TGTGCCAGCAGTTTTAGCCGCAGGGGGCCGAGCGAGCAGTACTTC.

The chain joins TRBV7-2 to TRBJ2-4; D is uncertain. The CDR3 has 15 amino acids. Germline lookup yields CDR1 SGHTA and CDR2 FQGNSA. The V end lost 0 bases, the J end lost 0 bases, and 6 bases lay between the germline ends. CDR3 bases: TGTGCCAGCAGCTTAGCGGGCTTAGCCAAAAACATTCAGTACTTC. This gives the protein CASSLAGLAKNIQYF.

This clonotype was counted only a few times. Germline is not matched at one junction end, which may reflect a read error. The chain is built from TRBV15 and TRBJ1-4; tentative D call: TRBD1 (6 bases). Germline V gene data show CDR1 as LNHNV and CDR2 as YYDKDF (reference sequence). The CDR3 has 13 residues. This CDR3 reads CATCREGGGKLFF. In DNA, the CDR3 is TGTGCCACCTGCAGAGAGGGGGGAGGAAAACTGTTTTTT.

This clonotype was found a few times. A read error may produce the germline difference seen at one junction end. The chain couples TRBV7-9 to TRBJ2-1, with 9 bases that match TRBD2. Germline lookup yields CDR1 SEHNR and CDR2 FQNEAQ (reference sequence). This CDR3 region has 15 residues. The CDR3 region has the DNA TGTGCCAGCGGCTTAGAGGGCGGGAGGGCCCATGAGCAGTTCTTC. Its protein is CASGLEGGRAHEQFF.

Comments on this clonotype: Since the CDR3 does not end with the conserved phenylalanine or tryptophan, this likely comes from a read error. The chain links TRBV7-9 to TRBJ1-1; the D is unclear. V gave up 4 bases and J gave up 1 base, with 10 bases separating them. This CDR3 region has 14 residues. Germline values: CDR1 SEHNR, CDR2 FQNEAQ (reference sequence). This CDR3 reads CASSSFRGNTEAFS. CDR3 sequence (DNA): TGTGCCAGCAGCTCCTTCCGGGGGAACACTGAAGCTTTCTCT.

V gene TRBV6-1 combines with J gene TRBJ1-2; D might be TRBD1 (6 bases). CDR1 and CDR2 from the germline V gene are MNHNS and SASEGT. Trimming removed 1 base at V and 8 bases at J, with 8 bases between. The CDR3 totals 12 residues. Here the CDR3 reads CASSEGGGGYTF. Written as DNA, the CDR3 is TGTGCCAGCAGTGAAGGGGGGGGCGGCTACACCTTC.

This clonotype was picked up many times. V gene TRBV29-1 combines with J gene TRBJ2-5; the D gene is possibly TRBD2 (6 bases). Trimming shortened V by 3 bases and J by 4 bases, and 9 bases separated the two germline ends. There are 12 residues in the CDR3. Germline-derived CDR1 and CDR2 are SQVTM and ANQGSEA. CDR3 amino acids: CSVESGGETQYF. The CDR3 DNA is TGCAGCGTTGAGTCCGGGGGAGAGACCCAGTACTTC.

This sequence joins TRBV6-1 and TRBJ2-1; D perhaps matches TRBD1 (6 bases). The end of the DNA fits TRBJ2-7 better, so the J call may be wrong. CDR1 and CDR2 from the germline V gene are MNHNS and SASEGT. CDR3 length: 17 residues. CDR3 DNA: TGTGCCAGCAGTCTCCCGCTGTGGCAGGGGAGAGACTACGAGCAGTACTTC. Translated: CASSLPLWQGRDYEQYF.

This clonotype has just a few counts. J is TRBJ2-7 and V is TRBV30; D possibly corresponds to TRBD1 (6 bases). There are 15 residues in the CDR3. Per germline, CDR1 GTSNPN and CDR2 SVGIG (reference sequence). V lost 1 base and J 2 bases, leaving 15 bases between the germline ends. CDR3 region: CAWSAYHRDTYEQYF. CDR3 in DNA: TGTGCCTGGAGTGCATATCACCGGGACACCTACGAGCAGTACTTC.

This clonotype occurred many times. V gene TRBV29-1 combines with J gene TRBJ2-3; D is uncertain. CDR3 length equals 11 residues. Germline assignment: CDR1 SQVTM and CDR2 ANQGSEA. V gave up 4 bases and J gave up 1 base, with 3 bases separating them. CDR3 region: CSVGGTDTQYF. The CDR3 nucleotides are TGCAGCGTTGGGGGCACAGATACGCAGTATTTT.

This clonotype appeared a few times. The V gene is TRBV7-6, the J gene TRBJ2-2, with D perhaps matching TRBD2 (5 bases). From germline, CDR1 is SGHVS and CDR2 FNYEAQ. V was trimmed by 6 bases and J by 5 bases, leaving 10 bases between them. The CDR3 is 13 residues long. This CDR3 is CASRPTRTGELFF. The CDR3 DNA is TGTGCCAGCAGACCAACTAGGACCGGGGAGCTGTTTTTT.

The rearrangement joins TRBV5-6 to TRBJ2-4; D tentatively fits TRBD1 or TRBD2 (6 bases each). Looked up from germline, CDR1 is SGHDT and CDR2 is YYEEEE. This CDR3 is 15 amino acids long. Trimming removed 2 bases from V and 3 bases from J, with 12 bases in between. The CDR3 DNA is TGTGCCAGCAGCTTTAAACAGGGAGGCAAAAACATTCAGTACTTC. Amino acids: CASSFKQGGKNIQYF.

The chain uses TRBV27 and TRBJ2-1, with 7 bases fitting TRBD2. The CDR3 is 15 amino acids. After removal of 4 bases from V and 7 bases from J, the junction contained 10 bases not matched to a gene. Germline loops: CDR1 MNHEY, CDR2 SMNVEV (reference sequence). The CDR3 DNA is TGTGCCAGCAGTTCCCAAGCGGGAATAAAAAATGAGCAGTTCTTC. This sequence encodes CASSSQAGIKNEQFF.

This clonotype showed up just a few times. At one of its ends the junction is not consistent with the germline gene, which may arise from a read error. This chain connects TRBV4-1 to TRBJ2-5, with D perhaps being TRBD1 or TRBD2 (5 bases each). Germline V lookup: CDR1 MGHRA, CDR2 YSYEKL. The CDR3 consists of 14 residues. The CDR3 region has the DNA TGCGCCAACAGCCAAGATTTTTTGATCAGGGAGCAGTACTTC. This sequence encodes CANSQDFLIREQYF.

This clonotype was observed many times. J is TRBJ2-5 and V is TRBV20-1; D possibly uses TRBD1 or TRBD2 (5 bases each). Trimming left V 0 bases short and J 2 bases short, with 10 bases between. This CDR3 spans 14 amino acids. CDR1 and CDR2 (germline): DFQATT, SNEGSKA (reference sequence). In nucleotides, the CDR3 is TGCAGTGCTAGAGATGGGACGGAACAAGAGACCCAGTACTTC. Translated, it gives CSARDGTEQETQYF.

This clonotype has a handful of counts. The chain carries TRBV29-1 and TRBJ2-1; tentatively, D is TRBD1 (6 bases). The germline V gene encodes CDR1 SQVTM and CDR2 ANQGSEA. The CDR3 is made up of 11 amino acids. V was trimmed by 7 bases and J by 7 bases, leaving 11 bases between them. CDR3 in amino acids: CSGTARNEQFF. CDR3 coding DNA: TGCAGCGGGACAGCACGGAATGAGCAGTTCTTC.

As for this clonotype: A much larger clone differs from this one at a single base, so this may be a read error. The chain recombines TRBV3-1 with TRBJ2-7; 7 bases are shared with TRBD2. The germline CDR1 and CDR2 sequences are LGHDT and YNNKEL (reference sequence). The CDR3 runs 14 residues. CDR3 DNA sequence: TGTGCCAGCAGCCGCTCGGGGAGGGGATACGAGCCGTACTTC. As protein: CASSRSGRGYEPYF.

This clonotype was seen ten or more times. This sequence joins TRBV27 and TRBJ2-7; 9 bases are shared with TRBD1. From germline, CDR1 is MNHEY and CDR2 SMNVEV (reference sequence). CDR3 length equals 14 residues. The J segment lost 7 bases and the V segment lost 7 bases, leaving 11 bases of the junction unmatched. Here the CDR3 DNA reads TGTGCCAGCAAGAACCGGGACAGGGTAAGAGAGCAGTACTTC. This sequence encodes CASKNRDRVREQYF.

This clonotype appeared many times. J is TRBJ2-1 and V is TRBV30; TRBD2 matches at 12 bases. CDR1 GTSNPN and CDR2 SVGIG come from the germline V gene (reference sequence). V shed 0 bases, J shed 7 bases, and the junction held 7 bases outside the gene matches. This CDR3 has 16 amino acids. The DNA for the CDR3 is TGTGCCTGGAGTGTGACTAGCGGGAGTGGTAGGAATGAGCAGTTCTTC. It specifies CAWSVTSGSGRNEQFF.